This TCR beta chain came from a study of blood T cell repertoires in COVID-19. Study-wide context: In each case, the material was cDNA or gDNA derived from T cells, B-cell-depleted T cells, or PBMCs.

Germline CDR1 reads SGHNT; CDR2 reads YYREEE (reference sequence). V gave up 4 bases and J gave up 7 bases; unmatched junction bases: 13. This CDR3 is 16 amino acids long. Original analysis: Amplification of reference gene primers provided the estimated nucleated cell counts. Only in-frame clones appear in the TCRdb table, and some are missing; sequencing was by immunoSEQ multiplex PCR. V and J calls plus clone size are reproduced from that table; the DNA served to infer D and trimming. The sample lists hundreds of thousands of clones, more than 70% occurring once. The material sequenced was PBMCs or T cells enriched from blood (not recorded which). This TCR came from a woman in her forties or fifties who had recovered from COVID-19. The V gene is TRBV5-4, the J gene TRBJ2-7; TRBD2 aligns across 11 bases. CDR3 loop: CASSIALAGGPGEQYF. CDR3 nucleotide sequence: TGTGCCAGCAGCATAGCCTTAGCGGGAGGGCCGGGAGAGCAGTACTTC.